The present entry profiles one TCR beta chain with its context. This specimen comes from a study of blood T cell repertoires in COVID-19. TCRdb keeps only in-frame clones here, not all; method: immunoSEQ multiplex PCR. The sample consists of tens of thousands of clones, around 80% of them appearing once. The CDR3 covers 11 residues. Germline CDR1 and CDR2: DFQATT and SNEGSKA (reference sequence). V was pared by 6 bases and J by 4 bases, with 9 bases between. Sequenced input: peripheral blood. This sequence originates from a woman aged 80 or over with acute or convalescent COVID-19. The chain employs TRBV20-1 and TRBJ1-2; possible D gene TRBD1, 5 bases. This chain's CDR3 is CSAEQGYGYTF. The CDR3 DNA sequence: TGCAGTGCCGAGCAGGGCTATGGCTACACCTTC.